A single sample gave rise to the 18 T cell receptor beta chains below, sequenced in a study of blood T cell repertoires in COVID-19. The protocol was immunoSEQ multiplex PCR, while the TCRdb copy is restricted to in-frame clones and leaves out a portion. This sample has 150,000 to 200,000 clones, with around nine tenths found just once. The sample taken for sequencing was peripheral blood. Every receptor here comes from a man aged 55 to 70 with active or convalescent COVID-19.

The chain joins TRBV5-1 to TRBJ2-2; D is possibly TRBD2 (6 bases). Germline lookup yields CDR1 SGHRS and CDR2 YFSETQ. V was cut by 4 bases and J by 6 bases, with 19 bases left in between. This CDR3 has 16 amino acids. The DNA for the CDR3 is TGCGCCAGCAGCACCACGGGGGTTGTAGCGGCCGGGGAGCTGTTTTTT. This sequence encodes CASSTTGVVAAGELFF.

Worth noting for this clone: Other nucleotide sequences in the sample specify the same CDR3. This sequence joins TRBV19 and TRBJ1-5, with no clear D. Trimming shortened V by 2 bases and J by 6 bases, and 8 bases separated the two germline ends. Germline V gene data show CDR1 as LNHDA and CDR2 as SQIVND (reference sequence). This CDR3 has 13 amino acids. CDR3 sequence: CASSISGSQPQHF. The CDR3 DNA sequence: TGTGCCAGTAGTATATCAGGTTCTCAGCCCCAGCATTTT.

This clone was seen once. J is TRBJ1-1 and V is TRBV7-2, with TRBD1 matching 8 bases. CDR1 SGHTA and CDR2 FQGNSA come from the germline V gene. The junction had 6 bases not matched to a gene; V was cut back by 5 bases and J by 4 bases. This CDR3 is 14 amino acids long. CDR3 residues: CASSGGQGSTEAFF. In nucleotides, the CDR3 is TGTGCCAGCAGCGGAGGACAGGGTTCCACTGAAGCTTTCTTT.

The CDR3 nucleotides read TGCGCCAGCAGCCCTTTAGGACTAGCGGGAAATGAGCAGTACTTC. Amino acids: CASSPLGLAGNEQYF. The chain is built from TRBV4-1 and TRBJ2-7; 12 nucleotides match TRBD2. Germline V gene lookup returns CDR1 MGHRA and CDR2 YSYEKL. Trimming removed 4 bases from V and 7 bases from J; junction bases left unmatched: 8. The CDR3 contains 15 residues.

The CDR3 sequence: CASSPGPTAQETQYF. The CDR3 nucleotides are TGTGCCAGTAGCCCAGGGCCCACCGCACAAGAGACCCAGTACTTC. The rearrangement joins TRBV19 to TRBJ2-5; D perhaps matches TRBD1 (5 bases). V shed 6 bases and J shed 2 bases, with 16 bases lying between them. This CDR3 contains 15 residues. Germline V gives CDR1 LNHDA, CDR2 SQIVND (reference sequence).

CDR3 sequence reads: CSPTGGTEAFF. CDR3 nucleotides: TGCAGTCCTACAGGGGGCACTGAAGCTTTCTTT. The V call is TRBV20-1, the J call TRBJ1-1; 8 nucleotides align to TRBD1. V trimming: 8 bases; J trimming: 4 bases; junction bases outside the gene matches: 3. CDR1 is DFQATT and CDR2 is SNEGSKA in the germline V gene (reference sequence). The CDR3 runs to 11 residues.

The chain employs TRBV29-1 and TRBJ1-5, with 7 positions matching TRBD1. The CDR3 consists of 13 residues. J lost 7 bases, V lost 4 bases, and 7 bases had no gene match. The germline V gene has CDR1 SQVTM and CDR2 ANQGSEA. The CDR3 DNA follows: TGCAGCGTTGTGGACAGGCTTGGCCAGCCCCAGCATTTT. Its translation: CSVVDRLGQPQHF.

The sample holds one count of this clone. The rearrangement links TRBV19 to TRBJ2-7; weak D call: TRBD1 (5 bases). Germline-derived CDR1 and CDR2 are LNHDA and SQIVND (reference sequence). Trimming cost V 2 bases and J 7 bases, with 15 bases left between them. This CDR3 comprises 14 residues. The CDR3 loop is CASSISQGGKEQYF. CDR3 coding DNA: TGTGCCAGTAGTATATCCCAGGGCGGTAAGGAGCAGTACTTC.

This chain joins TRBV7-2 and TRBJ1-2; D ambiguous. V lost 0 bases and J 3 bases, leaving 11 bases between the germline ends. Germline loops: CDR1 SGHTA, CDR2 FQGNSA. The CDR3 runs 15 residues. The CDR3 reads CASSLASAQYYGYTF. The CDR3 nucleotides read TGTGCCAGCAGCTTAGCCAGCGCCCAGTACTATGGCTACACCTTC.

This chain joins TRBV25-1 and TRBJ2-5; TRBD1 agrees at 7 bases. V lost 2 bases and J lost 4; bases outside the gene matches: 13. This CDR3 region has 17 residues. CDR1 and CDR2 from the germline V gene are MGHDK and SYGVNS. CDR3 bases: TGTGCCAGCAGTGAACCCCTCAGACAGGGCTCCGGAGAGACCCAGTACTTC. Translation gives CASSEPLRQGSGETQYF.

The chain employs TRBV7-2 and TRBJ2-4, with a tentative D call TRBD2 (6 bases). Trimming shortened V by 3 bases and J by 1 base, and 13 bases separated the two germline ends. Germline V CDR1 and CDR2: SGHTA, FQGNSA. The CDR3 covers 16 residues. The DNA of the CDR3 is TGTGCCAGCAGCTTCGGAGGGCCGGGGGCCAAAAACATTCAGTACTTC. The encoded protein is CASSFGGPGAKNIQYF.

The CDR3 loop is CASSPPTLNEQFF. Written as DNA, the CDR3 is TGTGCCAGCTCACCACCGACTTTGAATGAGCAGTTCTTC. The rearrangement uses TRBV18 and TRBJ2-1, with D unclear. The germline CDR1 and CDR2 sequences are KGHSH and LQKENI. The CDR3 sequence is 13 residues long. The V and J ends lost 0 bases and 7 bases respectively, with 7 bases between them.

The CDR3 here is CASSSIQGGNSPLHF. DNA of the CDR3: TGTGCCAGCAGCTCCATACAGGGCGGCAATTCACCCCTCCACTTT. The rearrangement uses TRBV5-4 and TRBJ1-6, with D perhaps TRBD1 (6 bases). CDR1 is SGHNT and CDR2 is YYREEE in the germline V gene (reference sequence). CDR3 length: 15 residues. V dropped 3 bases and J dropped 7 bases, with 14 bases sitting between them.

CDR3: CASSPRDRGNNQPQHF. The CDR3, as DNA: TGTGCCAGCTCACCTCGGGACAGGGGCAATAATCAGCCCCAGCATTTT. The chain has TRBV18 and TRBJ1-5, with 10 nucleotides matching TRBD1. The germline CDR1 and CDR2 sequences are KGHSH and LQKENI. V lost 3 bases and J lost 4; bases outside the gene matches: 6. The CDR3 is made up of 16 amino acids.

The chain links TRBV5-1 to TRBJ2-4; 7 nucleotides agree with TRBD1. The CDR3 is 12 amino acids. Trimming took 2 bases from V and 7 from J; bases not matched to a gene: 0. CDR1 is SGHRS and CDR2 is YFSETQ in the germline V gene. CDR3 amino acids: CASSLQGNIQYF. The CDR3 nucleotides read TGCGCCAGCAGCTTACAGGGGAACATTCAGTACTTC.

V gene TRBV4-2 combines with J gene TRBJ2-7; 9 bases line up with TRBD2. V lost 1 base, J lost 2 bases, and 6 bases stayed unmatched. Per the germline V gene, CDR1 is LGHNA and CDR2 is YNFKEQ. The CDR3 length is 16 residues. CDR3 bases: TGTGCCAGCAGCCAAGCGACTAGCGGAGGTCCCTACGAGCAGTACTTC. It is translated as CASSQATSGGPYEQYF.

The rearrangement links TRBV6-5 to TRBJ1-5; 9 bases align to TRBD1. The germline CDR1 and CDR2 sequences are MNHEY and SVGAGI. CDR3 size: 16 residues. After removal of 0 bases from V and 5 bases from J, the junction contained 5 bases not matched to a gene. CDR3 amino acids: CASSYSWTGAHQPQHF. CDR3 DNA: TGTGCCAGCAGTTACTCCTGGACAGGGGCTCATCAGCCCCAGCATTTT.

The gene calls are TRBV10-3 and TRBJ2-3; TRBD2 matches at 12 bases. J lost 0 bases, V lost 10 bases, and 11 bases had no gene match. The CDR3 has 17 amino acids. In germline, CDR1 is ENHRY, CDR2 SYGVKD. The CDR3 region is CATCPSSGGASTDTQYF. CDR3 in DNA: TGTGCCACCTGTCCTTCTAGCGGGGGGGCCAGCACAGATACGCAGTATTTT.